The 15 T cell receptor beta chains below all came from one sample that was sequenced in a study of T cells after yellow fever vaccination. TCRdb re-called the 5' RACE reads with MiXCR, one entry per CDR3 protein. This sample has 200,000 to 300,000 distinct CDR3 sequences, with approximately 3.6% found just once. The sequenced sample was PBMCs, obtained 15 days after the yellow fever booster vaccination. The receptors shown here come from a man aged 18 to 29 who received the YFV17D yellow fever vaccine.

In this sample, this clonotype turned up a few times. The chain combines TRBV5-1 with TRBJ1-6, with a weak D call TRBD1 (5 bases). The CDR3 sequence is 16 residues long. V lost 7 bases, J lost 5 bases, and 19 bases lay in between. Germline values: CDR1 SGHRS, CDR2 YFSETQ. The CDR3: CASSRLGTQDNSPLHF. Here the CDR3 DNA reads TGCGCCAGCTCTCGACTAGGGACGCAGGATAATTCACCCCTCCACTTT.

The sample holds many counts of this clonotype. The chain has TRBV7-2 and TRBJ2-1; 9 bases fit TRBD1. Germline assignment: CDR1 SGHTA and CDR2 FQGNSA. The CDR3 has 15 amino acids. V lost 6 bases and J lost 7; bases outside the gene matches: 10. CDR3 loop: CASSPRDRAANEQFF. CDR3 nucleotides: TGTGCCAGCAGTCCCCGGGACAGGGCAGCGAATGAGCAGTTCTTC.

This clonotype was recorded a few times. V is TRBV19 and J is TRBJ2-1; no clear D gene. In germline, CDR1 is LNHDA, CDR2 SQIVND (reference sequence). The CDR3 runs to 13 residues. Between the trimmed V and J ends, which lost 3 bases and 9 bases, there was a span of 12 bases. CDR3 loop: CASSMILRREQFF. For the CDR3, the DNA is TGTGCCAGTAGTATGATCCTCCGTCGTGAGCAGTTCTTC.

This clonotype showed up many times. The chain couples TRBV4-3 to TRBJ1-3, with D tentatively TRBD1 (6 bases). This CDR3 is 14 amino acids long. With 5 bases removed from V and 7 bases from J, the gap between germline ends came to 15 bases. CDR1 and CDR2 (germline): LGHNA, YSLEER. The CDR3: CASSAAGAANTIYF. CDR3 DNA: TGCGCCAGCAGCGCGGCAGGGGCGGCGAACACCATATATTTT.

In this sample, this clonotype turned up many times. The genes are TRBV5-6 and TRBJ1-2, with unresolved D. Germline CDR1 reads SGHDT; CDR2 reads YYEEEE. This CDR3 spans 14 amino acids. Trimming left V 0 bases short and J 4 bases short, with 10 bases between. The CDR3 loop reads CASSLGAAVYGYTF. CDR3 bases: TGTGCCAGCAGCTTGGGTGCGGCGGTCTATGGCTACACCTTC.

In this sample, this clonotype turned up a few times. The rearrangement links TRBV23-1 to TRBJ2-6, with a weak D call TRBD1 (5 bases). TRBV23-1 is labeled an ORF, and its function is uncertain. V lost 1 base to trimming and J lost 0 bases, with 16 bases between them. The CDR3 loop spans 19 amino acids. The CDR3 loop reads CASSQLLKGHSSGANVLTF. As DNA, the CDR3 is TGCGCCAGCAGTCAATTATTGAAAGGACACAGCTCTGGGGCCAACGTCCTGACTTTC.

This clonotype was picked up many times. The chain carries TRBV18 and TRBJ1-4; possible D gene TRBD1, 5 bases. Trimming took 0 bases from V and 7 from J, leaving 12 bases between them. Germline CDR1 is KGHSH and CDR2 is LQKENI. CDR3 size: 15 residues. The DNA of the CDR3 is TGTGCCAGCTCACCACCGTCAGGGCGGGGTGAAAAACTGTTTTTT. As protein: CASSPPSGRGEKLFF.

This clonotype has ten or more counts. The rearrangement uses TRBV5-1 and TRBJ2-1; D possibly corresponds to TRBD1 (5 bases). Trimming cost V 0 bases and J 4 bases, with 11 bases left between them. The CDR3 has 15 amino acids. Germline CDR1 reads SGHRS; CDR2 reads YFSETQ. This CDR3 is CASSLAEQVYNEQFF. CDR3 coding DNA: TGCGCCAGCAGCTTGGCCGAACAGGTGTACAATGAGCAGTTCTTC.

This clonotype was observed at least ten times. The chain combines TRBV12-3 or TRBV12-4 with TRBJ2-7; no firm D call. The CDR3 spans 14 residues. The V end was cut by 3 bases, the J end by 0 bases, with 9 bases between. The CDR3 DNA follows: TGTGCCAGCAGTTTGACTTCCGCCTCCTACGAGCAGTACTTC. Its translation is CASSLTSASYEQYF.

In this sample, this clonotype turned up many times. This chain links TRBV7-8 with TRBJ1-3; D gene ambiguous. The CDR3 contains 14 residues. CDR1 is SGHVS, CDR2 FQNEAQ, per germline. Trimming took 3 bases from V and 0 from J, leaving 6 bases between them. The CDR3 here is CASSFSSSGNTIYF. In DNA form, the CDR3 reads TGTGCCAGCAGCTTTAGCAGCTCTGGAAACACCATATATTTT. Full variable domain (outside the CDR3, taken from reference TRBV7-8 and TRBJ1-3): GAGVSQSPRYKVAKRGQDVALRCDPISGHVSLFWYQQALGQGPEFLTYFQNEAQLDKSGLPSDRFFAERPEGSVSTLKIQRTQQEDSAVYLCASSFSSSGNTIYFGEGSWLTVV.

This clonotype was counted many times. The CDR3 loop reads CASSQSRDRGYGYTF. CDR3 DNA: TGCGCCAGCAGCCAGTCCCGGGACAGGGGCTATGGCTACACCTTC. This rearrangement joins TRBV4-1 to TRBJ1-2; 10 nucleotides match TRBD1. This CDR3 has 15 residues. The germline CDR1 and CDR2 sequences are MGHRA and YSYEKL. V lost 3 bases and J lost 4; bases outside the gene matches: 5.

This clonotype was found many times. This chain links TRBV7-9 with TRBJ1-1; a possible D gene is TRBD1 (6 bases). The CDR3 sequence is 16 residues long. Trimming cost V 5 bases and J 0 bases, with 16 bases left between them. CDR1 is SEHNR, CDR2 FQNEAQ, per germline (reference sequence). CDR3 coding DNA: TGTGCCAGCAGCATTTACAGGGAAACGATGAACACTGAAGCTTTCTTT. Translation: CASSIYRETMNTEAFF.

This clonotype was detected many times. This chain links TRBV12-3 or TRBV12-4 with TRBJ1-2; D is perhaps TRBD1 (5 bases). CDR3 length: 15 amino acids. Trimming removed 5 bases from V and 8 bases from J, with 21 bases in between. CDR3: CASSLSMSGRDGYTF. The CDR3 coding sequence is TGTGCCAGCAGTCTGAGCATGTCAGGGCGAGACGGCTACACCTTC.

This clonotype was detected many times. CDR3 coding DNA: TGTGCCAGCAGCGCTGACCGGGACAGGGGGCGAATGGGAGTCGAAAAACTGTTTTTT. It specifies CASSADRDRGRMGVEKLFF. V usage is TRBV7-3 and J usage is TRBJ1-4, with 12 positions matching TRBD1. This CDR3 region has 19 residues. Losses at the gene ends were 5 bases for V and 8 bases for J; bases not matched to a gene: 18. The germline CDR1 and CDR2 sequences are SGHTA and FQGTGA.

Ten or more counts support this clonotype. The CDR3 region is CASSTRGGLPNEQFF. CDR3 coding DNA: TGCGCCAGCAGCACGCGGGGGGGCCTACCCAATGAGCAGTTCTTC. The chain carries TRBV5-1 and TRBJ2-1; 9 bases are a match to TRBD2. V was clipped by 4 bases and J by 6 bases; unmatched bases: 8. Germline CDR1 reads SGHRS; CDR2 reads YFSETQ. This CDR3 spans 15 amino acids. Full variable domain (missing parts from reference TRBV5-1 and TRBJ2-1): KAGVTQTPRYLIKTRGQQVTLSCSPISGHRSVSWYQQTPGQGLQFLFEYFSETQRNKGNFPGRFSGRQFSNSRSEMNVSTLELGDSALYLCASSTRGGLPNEQFFGPGTRLTVL.